The subject of this entry is one T cell receptor beta chain. Authors' data handling: By means of reference gene primer amplification, nucleated cell counts were estimated. Measured with immunoSEQ multiplex PCR; TCRdb has only the in-frame clones, and not every one. That table supplies the V and J calls and clone size; D and trimming were determined from the DNA. The table includes about 250,000 clones, around 88% detected once. With 6 bases removed from V and 3 bases from J, the gap between germline ends came to 9 bases. This CDR3 spans 12 amino acids. Germline V lookup: CDR1 GTSNPN, CDR2 SVGIG (reference sequence). This sample stems from a study of blood T cell repertoires in COVID-19. Study context: Italy, Spain and the United States were the sources of the convalescent and acute COVID-19 samples. Sample material is recorded as cDNA or gDNA derived from T cells, B-cell-depleted T cells, or PBMCs.

The clonotype comes from a man aged 35-49 years with active or convalescent COVID-19. The chain carries TRBV30 and TRBJ2-1; D not resolved. Sequenced sample: peripheral blood. The CDR3 bases are TGTGCCTGTGAGTATAGCTACAATGAGCAGTTCTTC. It codes for CACEYSYNEQFF.